This T cell receptor beta chain was sequenced for a study of blood T cell repertoires in COVID-19. Study at large: Donors in the United States, Italy and Spain gave samples during acute or convalescent COVID-19. T cells, B-cell-depleted T cells, or PBMCs supplied cDNA or gDNA.

CDR1 is MGHRA and CDR2 is YSYEKL in the germline V gene. Unmatched junction bases numbered 3, after V lost 2 bases and J lost 6 bases. The CDR3 covers 15 residues. In the authors' methods: Amplification of reference gene primers was used by the study to estimate nucleated cell counts. TCRdb's table, derived via immunoSEQ multiplex PCR, lists solely in-frame clones and lacks some. D and trimming were read from the DNA, whereas the V and J calls and clone size are those reported in that table. The data show 150,000 to 200,000 clones, over 80% seen once. The source is a woman in her fifties or sixties with acute or convalescent COVID-19. Sample: peripheral blood. This chain connects TRBV4-1 to TRBJ2-1; TRBD2 agrees at 11 bases. The CDR3 protein is CASSQIAGGSNEQFF. DNA for the CDR3: TGCGCCAGCAGCCAAATAGCGGGGGGGTCCAATGAGCAGTTCTTC.